One and the same sample provided the 19 T cell receptor beta chains below, sequenced in a study of T cell responses to AZD1222 COVID-19 vaccine. Only in-frame clones appear in the TCRdb table, and some are missing; sequencing was by immunoSEQ multiplex PCR. The sample lists nearly 110,000 clones, less than 95% occurring once. Here the sequenced sample was peripheral blood, taken 28 days after the second AZD1222 dose. These TCRs come from an adult who received the AZD1222 COVID-19 vaccine.

The rearrangement uses TRBV7-9 and TRBJ1-3; 8 bases are a match to TRBD1. V was pared by 5 bases and J by 3 bases, with 6 bases of the junction left unmatched. Germline loops: CDR1 SEHNR, CDR2 FQNEAQ (reference sequence). The CDR3 is 15 residues long. DNA of the CDR3: TGTGCCAGCAGCCCTCAGGGGGCCGGTGGAAACACCATATATTTT. Translating gives CASSPQGAGGNTIYF. Based on the CDR3 plus reference TRBV7-9 and TRBJ1-3, the full variable domain is DTGVSQNPRHKITKRGQNVTFRCDPISEHNRLYWYRQTLGQGPEFLTYFQNEAQLEKSRLLSDRFSAERPKGSFSTLEIQRTEQGDSAMYLCASSPQGAGGNTIYFGEGSWLTVV.

This clone appeared a single time. The gene calls are TRBV19 and TRBJ2-3; 7 bases fit TRBD2. This CDR3 region has 15 residues. With 6 bases clipped from V and 1 base from J, the junction kept 7 bases outside the gene matches. Germline V gene sequence: CDR1 LNHDA, CDR2 SQIVND (reference sequence). The CDR3, as DNA: TGTGCCAGTAGGAGAGCGGGGAGACGCACAGATACGCAGTATTTT. Translating gives CASRRAGRRTDTQYF. The full variable domain, completed using reference TRBV19 and TRBJ2-3, is DGGITQSPKYLFRKEGQNVTLSCEQNLNHDAMYWYRQDPGQGLRLIYYSQIVNDFQKGDIAEGYSVSREKKESFPLTVTSAQKNPTAFYLCASRRAGRRTDTQYFGPGTRLTVL.

The rearrangement joins TRBV14 to TRBJ1-2; D is undetermined. Germline CDR1 and CDR2: SGHDN and FVKESK. V lost 0 bases to trimming and J lost 4 bases, with 9 bases between them. This CDR3 region has 14 residues. DNA for the CDR3: TGTGCCAGCAGCCAAGACCGGACGGCCTATGGCTACACCTTC. It encodes CASSQDRTAYGYTF.

This clone was observed a handful of times. The V gene is TRBV6-6, the J gene TRBJ1-4; D is possibly TRBD1 (5 bases). Looked up from germline, CDR1 is MNHNY and CDR2 is SVGAGI (reference sequence). The length of the CDR3 is 15 residues. V lost 0 bases to trimming and J lost 8 bases, with 13 bases between them. CDR3 sequence reads: CASSYSGGRGEKLFF. As DNA, the CDR3 is TGTGCCAGCAGTTACTCAGGAGGAAGGGGCGAAAAACTGTTTTTT.

V usage is TRBV27 and J usage is TRBJ2-3; 12 nucleotides line up with TRBD2. From germline, CDR1 is MNHEY and CDR2 SMNVEV (reference sequence). The CDR3 length is 17 residues. With V trimmed by 6 bases and J by 6 bases, 13 bases remained unmatched. The CDR3 spells CASRNPSSGGATDTQYF. For the CDR3, the DNA is TGTGCCAGCAGAAACCCTTCTAGCGGGGGGGCCACTGATACGCAGTATTTT.

This rearrangement joins TRBV7-8 to TRBJ2-2; D gene uncertain. CDR3 size: 15 residues. V was clipped by 7 bases and J by 5 bases, with 17 bases between them. Germline V gene sequence: CDR1 SGHVS, CDR2 FQNEAQ. In DNA, the CDR3 is TGTGCCAGCATCTGGCGAGAGTCCTTGACCGGGGAGCTGTTTTTT. Protein: CASIWRESLTGELFF. Full variable domain (rest looked up from reference TRBV7-8 and TRBJ2-2): GAGVSQSPRYKVAKRGQDVALRCDPISGHVSLFWYQQALGQGPEFLTYFQNEAQLDKSGLPSDRFFAERPEGSVSTLKIQRTQQEDSAVYLCASIWRESLTGELFFGEGSRLTVL.

This clone was seen a single time. The chain uses TRBV5-4 and TRBJ2-1; 7 bases map to TRBD2. Germline V gene sequence: CDR1 SGHNT, CDR2 YYREEE (reference sequence). Trimming took 0 bases from V and 5 from J; bases not matched to a gene: 11. The length of the CDR3 is 17 residues. CDR3 DNA sequence: TGTGCCAGCAGCTTGGCGGCTAGCGGAACCATTCACAATGAGCAGTTCTTC. This encodes CASSLAASGTIHNEQFF.

The chain links TRBV30 to TRBJ1-1, with D unclear. CDR3 length equals 14 residues. Between the trimmed V and J ends, which lost 2 bases and 0 bases, there was a span of 10 bases. The germline CDR1 and CDR2 sequences are GTSNPN and SVGIG (reference sequence). CDR3 protein: CAWSWLPMNTEAFF. CDR3 coding DNA: TGTGCCTGGAGTTGGCTTCCTATGAACACTGAAGCTTTCTTT.

V and J are TRBV6-5 and TRBJ1-5, with D uncertain. The CDR3 covers 14 residues. V was pared by 5 bases and J by 0 bases, with 8 bases between. The V gene's germline CDR1 is MNHEY and CDR2 SVGAGI. The CDR3 region is CASSRLSSNQPQHF. The CDR3 DNA reads as TGTGCCAGCAGTCGTCTCAGTAGCAATCAGCCCCAGCATTTT.

The J gene is TRBJ2-3, the V gene TRBV6-6; unclear D gene. Trimming stripped 7 bases from V and 2 bases from J, with 16 bases between. The CDR3 totals 15 residues. Germline CDR1 reads MNHNY; CDR2 reads SVGAGI (reference sequence). Written as DNA, the CDR3 is TGTGCCAGCACCCGGCTACCGGGTCCCACAGATACGCAGTATTTT. Amino acids: CASTRLPGPTDTQYF.

V is TRBV19 and J is TRBJ1-1; no clear D. Trimming shortened V by 1 base and J by 4 bases, and 7 bases separated the two germline ends. Germline V gene lookup returns CDR1 LNHDA and CDR2 SQIVND (reference sequence). The length of the CDR3 is 13 residues. CDR3: CASSIAHTTEAFF. CDR3 in DNA: TGTGCCAGTAGTATAGCTCACACCACTGAAGCTTTCTTT.

As regards this clone: Its ends do not fully match the called genes, so a read error is possible. V and J are TRBV7-7 and TRBJ2-1; TRBD1 matches at 8 bases. CDR1 is SSHAT, CDR2 FNYEAQ, per germline (reference sequence). The CDR3 loop spans 14 amino acids. The chain's CDR3 is CASSLGQGNNEQFF. CDR3 bases: TGTGCTAGCAGCTTAGGACAGGGAAACAATGAGCAGTTCTTC.

The chain is built from TRBV5-1 and TRBJ2-1; D is unclear. Germline-derived CDR1 and CDR2 are SGHRS and YFSETQ. This CDR3 comprises 13 residues. The V gene lost 0 bases and the J gene lost 6 bases, with 7 bases spanning the gap. The CDR3 DNA reads as TGCGCCAGCAGCTTGGCTACCTTCAATGAGCAGTTCTTC. Translation: CASSLATFNEQFF.

The V call is TRBV2, the J call TRBJ2-5; 13 bases fit TRBD2. Germline CDR1 and CDR2: SNHLY and FYNNEI. V lost 5 bases to trimming and J lost 2 bases; unmatched junction nucleotides: 5. The CDR3 is 16 amino acids. The CDR3 here is CASSPQTSGGQETQYF. CDR3 coding DNA: TGTGCCAGCAGTCCCCAGACTAGCGGGGGGCAAGAGACCCAGTACTTC.

This chain links TRBV7-2 with TRBJ1-2, with D possibly being TRBD1 (5 bases). Trimming removed 0 bases from V and 5 bases from J, with 16 bases in between. The CDR3 extends over 16 amino acids. Germline CDR1 and CDR2: SGHTA and FQGNSA. The CDR3 reads CASSLAGVWASYGYTF. The DNA for the CDR3 is TGTGCCAGCAGCTTAGCGGGGGTGTGGGCTTCTTATGGCTACACCTTC.

The J gene is TRBJ1-5, the V gene TRBV29-1; a possible D gene is TRBD1 (6 bases). Germline V gene lookup returns CDR1 SQVTM and CDR2 ANQGSEA. Trimming removed 4 bases from V and 5 bases from J, with 12 bases in between. There are 13 residues in the CDR3. This CDR3 is CSVAGATYQPQHF. CDR3 nucleotides: TGCAGCGTTGCAGGGGCTACTTATCAGCCCCAGCATTTT.

The chain recombines TRBV19 with TRBJ2-2; TRBD2 is a possible D gene (6 bases). The V gene lost 10 bases and the J gene lost 4 bases, with 16 bases spanning the gap. Looked up from germline, CDR1 is LNHDA and CDR2 is SQIVND (reference sequence). The CDR3 sequence is 14 residues long. The CDR3 nucleotides are TGTGCCACCACTCGCGAAGCGGGCACCGGGGAGCTGTTTTTT. Amino acids: CATTREAGTGELFF.

The rearrangement joins TRBV12-3 or TRBV12-4 to TRBJ1-1; tentatively, D is TRBD1 (6 bases). The CDR3 runs 13 residues. The V and J ends lost 7 bases and 4 bases respectively, with 13 bases between them. The CDR3 protein is CASNRIGGTEAFF. In nucleotides, the CDR3 is TGTGCCAGCAATAGGATAGGGGGCACTGAAGCTTTCTTT.

The chain recombines TRBV10-3 with TRBJ2-5, with 12 bases identical to TRBD2. Germline V lookup: CDR1 ENHRY, CDR2 SYGVKD. CDR3 length equals 15 residues. The V segment lost 2 bases and the J segment 3 bases; nucleotides outside the gene matches: 1. The CDR3 DNA reads as TGTGCCATCAGTGAGGCTAGCGGGGGGGAAGAGACCCAGTACTTC. This translates into CAISEASGGEETQYF.